This T cell receptor beta chain was documented in a study of Ad26.COV2.S vaccination and SARS-CoV-2 variants. Study summary: Donor was one of the participants in the Ad26.COV2.S arm of the COV1001 trial.

The CDR3 totals 16 residues. CDR1 and CDR2 (germline): SGHRS, YFSETQ. Trimming removed 0 bases from V and 4 bases from J, with 15 bases in between. Libraries were prepared by immunoSEQ multiplex PCR; TCRdb keeps only in-frame clonotypes and omits some of them. The top ten hold under 6% of the sample, which has about 350,000 clones, around nine tenths seen once. Treatment specified: some 19 received Ad26.COV2.S at low or high dose, single or two shots; about 5 received placebo; per-sample allocation not given. Collection of the samples took place on day 63 after the first injection of vaccine or placebo.

The source material was peripheral blood, sampled in a trial of Ad26.COV2.S vaccine versus placebo. The TCR was taken from a person aged 18-65 years who received the Ad26.COV2.S COVID-19 vaccine or a placebo. The V and J genes are TRBV5-1 and TRBJ2-3, with D tentatively TRBD1 (5 bases). CDR3 amino acids: CASSLGQTTGADTQYF. CDR3 in DNA: TGCGCCAGCAGCTTGGGACAGACAACTGGGGCAGATACGCAGTATTTT.